Included here is one T cell receptor beta chain sequence, with context. The data stem from a study of blood T cell repertoires in COVID-19. Per the authors' pipeline: Cell counts per sample came from amplifying reference gene primers. The repertoire was sequenced with immunoSEQ multiplex PCR; TCRdb's copy has only in-frame clones and lacks some. V, J and clone size are those of that table, while D and trimming were read from the DNA. Counted here are 250,000 or so clones, approximately 86% occurring once; the ten biggest clones make up 8.5% to 9%. The CDR3 sequence is 18 residues long. CDR1 and CDR2 (germline): SGHVS, FNYEAQ. J gave up 5 bases and V 1 base, and 15 bases lay outside the gene matches.

This TCR derives from a man aged 40-50 years with active or convalescent COVID-19. The rearrangement uses TRBV7-6 and TRBJ2-3, with 7 bases aligning to TRBD2. Sequencing was performed on peripheral blood. CDR3 coding DNA: TGTGCCAGCAGCTTAGTATACGCTAGCGGCCCCAAGGGAGATACGCAGTATTTT. Translating it yields CASSLVYASGPKGDTQYF. Drawing the rest from reference TRBV7-6 and TRBJ2-3, the complete variable domain is GAGVSQSPRYKVTKRGQDVALRCDPISGHVSLYWYRQALGQGPEFLTYFNYEAQQDKSGLPNDRFSAERPEGSISTLTIQRTEQRDSAMYRCASSLVYASGPKGDTQYFGPGTRLTVL.